What follows are 2 T cell receptor beta chains derived from one specimen sequenced in a study of blood T cell repertoires in COVID-19 (dated by TCRdb to the early 2020s). Library creation used the immunoSEQ multiplex PCR assay. Drawn from immuneACCESS, this table holds only the in-frame rearrangements with V and J called that TCRdb kept. Clones are partly lost; checked studies trace under half to an unresolved V gene and leave the rest unexplained. The sample data list approximately 400,000 clones, and about 87% of these were observed just once. The ten largest clones represent about 12% of the sample. Sequences were obtained from peripheral blood. All receptors come from a woman in her fifties or sixties with COVID-19, enrolled during active disease.

The chain joins TRBV6-2 or TRBV6-3 to TRBJ1-2; no reliable D call. Germline V CDR1 and CDR2: MNHEY, SVGEGT. Trimming cost V 0 bases and J 5 bases, with 4 bases left between them. The CDR3 contains 12 residues. The CDR3 DNA sequence: TGTGCCAGCAGTTACTCGACATATGGCTACACCTTC. Residues: CASSYSTYGYTF.

As concerns this clone: A read error may produce the germline difference seen at one junction end. V gene TRBV27 combines with J gene TRBJ1-2; 11 bases agree with TRBD1. From germline, CDR1 is MNHEY and CDR2 SMNVEV (reference sequence). The CDR3 sequence is 15 residues long. CDR3 sequence (DNA): TGTGCCGGCAGGTCCTGGGACAGGGGGTGGTATGGCTACACCTTC. Translated, it gives CAGRSWDRGWYGYTF.